This TCR beta chain was captured by sequencing in a study of T cells in Graves' hyperthyroidism and ophthalmopathy. TCR beta CDR3 sequences were amplified from RNA transcripts. The TCR CDR3 first-round RT-PCR relied on the HTBI primer set. TCRdb re-derived calls from the multiplex PCR reads in MiXCR, one entry per CDR3 protein. The profile shows about 400,000 distinct CDR3 sequences, around a sixth of them singletons. Across 18 months, stable Graves' hyperthyroidism was marked by no progression to ophthalmopathy. Hyperthyroidism had been newly diagnosed in patients aged 18 to 65, and its duration was under 2 months. Trimming took off 8 bases at V and 5 bases at J, with 19 bases between the two ends. The CDR3 loop spans 14 amino acids. Overall study results and limits: From stable hyperthyroidism, ophthalmopathy was separated by a 13 V-J model.

In its sample, this clonotype was seen many times. Its antigen is unknown. The rearrangement links TRBV12-3 or TRBV12-4 to TRBJ2-7, with D tentatively TRBD1 or TRBD2 (5 bases each). The TCR comes from a woman aged 18-30 years with Graves' hyperthyroidism. What was sequenced was blood. The CDR3 here is CASSSGTPGNEQYF. The DNA for the CDR3 is TGTGCCAGCTCATCCGGGACCCCAGGCAACGAGCAGTACTTC.